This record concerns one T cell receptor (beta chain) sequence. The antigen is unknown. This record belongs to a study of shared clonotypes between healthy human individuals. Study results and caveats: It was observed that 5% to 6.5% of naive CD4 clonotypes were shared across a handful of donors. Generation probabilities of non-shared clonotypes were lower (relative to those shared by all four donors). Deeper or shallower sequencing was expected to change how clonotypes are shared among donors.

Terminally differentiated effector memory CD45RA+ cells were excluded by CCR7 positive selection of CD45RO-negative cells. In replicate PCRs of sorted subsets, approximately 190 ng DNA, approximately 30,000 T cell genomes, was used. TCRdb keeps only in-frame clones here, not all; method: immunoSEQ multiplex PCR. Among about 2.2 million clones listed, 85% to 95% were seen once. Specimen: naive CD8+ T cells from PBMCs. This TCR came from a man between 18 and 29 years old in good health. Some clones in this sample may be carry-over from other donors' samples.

CDR3 region: CASSSQIAGGSTEAFF. CDR3 DNA: TGTGCCAGCAGCTCACAAATAGCAGGGGGCTCGACTGAAGCTTTCTTT. The V call is TRBV9, the J call TRBJ1-1; 8 nucleotides line up with TRBD1. This CDR3 spans 16 amino acids. The germline gives CDR1 SGDLS, CDR2 YYNGEE. V trimming: 4 bases; J trimming: 5 bases; junction bases outside the gene matches: 13.